A single sample is the source of the 26 T cell receptor beta chains below, sequenced in a study of blood T cell repertoires in COVID-19. The repertoire was sequenced with immunoSEQ multiplex PCR; TCRdb's copy has only in-frame clones and lacks some. This table holds about 150,000 clones, around 90% found once. The sequencing sample was made of peripheral blood. These receptors originate from a man in his sixties with COVID-19, enrolled during active disease.

This chain links TRBV19 with TRBJ2-1, with 8 bases matching TRBD1. The V segment lost 5 bases and the J segment 4 bases; nucleotides outside the gene matches: 10. The germline CDR1 and CDR2 sequences are LNHDA and SQIVND (reference sequence). This CDR3 is 16 amino acids long. CDR3 nucleotides: TGTGCCAGTAGTGCCACGACAGGGGCACTTTACAATGAGCAGTTCTTC. Translation: CASSATTGALYNEQFF. The variable domain in full, completed from reference TRBV19 and TRBJ2-1, reads DGGITQSPKYLFRKEGQNVTLSCEQNLNHDAMYWYRQDPGQGLRLIYYSQIVNDFQKGDIAEGYSVSREKKESFPLTVTSAQKNPTAFYLCASSATTGALYNEQFFGPGTRLTVL.

J is TRBJ2-5 and V is TRBV12-3 or TRBV12-4; D gene uncertain. V lost 5 bases and J 3 bases, leaving 7 bases between the germline ends. CDR3 length equals 12 residues. The CDR3 protein is CASSRQKETQYF. The CDR3 nucleotides are TGTGCCAGCAGTCGACAAAAAGAGACCCAGTACTTC.

The V and J genes are TRBV7-9 and TRBJ2-7; D is possibly TRBD1 (6 bases). CDR1 is SEHNR and CDR2 is FQNEAQ in the germline V gene (reference sequence). V was shortened by 4 bases and J by 3 bases, with 13 bases between the two germline ends. This CDR3 contains 14 residues. CDR3: CASSSRDMSYEQYF. The DNA for the CDR3 is TGTGCCAGCAGCTCACGGGACATGAGCTACGAGCAGTACTTC. The full variable domain, its missing parts supplied by reference TRBV7-9 and TRBJ2-7, is DTGVSQNPRHKITKRGQNVTFRCDPISEHNRLYWYRQTLGQGPEFLTYFQNEAQLEKSRLLSDRFSAERPKGSFSTLEIQRTEQGDSAMYLCASSSRDMSYEQYFGPGTRLTVT.

This chain links TRBV6-2 or TRBV6-3 with TRBJ1-1; unclear D gene. The CDR3 contains 13 residues. Trimming cost V 7 bases and J 8 bases, with 17 bases left between them. CDR1 is MNHEY and CDR2 is SVGEGT in the germline V gene. The CDR3 loop is CASTPVGQNEAFF. The CDR3 DNA is TGTGCCAGCACCCCGGTGGGCCAGAACGAAGCTTTCTTT.

This sequence joins TRBV18 and TRBJ2-3; 8 bases align to TRBD1. V gave up 4 bases and J gave up 3 bases; unmatched junction bases: 3. Per the germline V gene, CDR1 is KGHSH and CDR2 is LQKENI. The CDR3 totals 14 residues. The CDR3 is CASSRGQDTDTQYF. The CDR3 DNA reads TGTGCCAGCTCACGGGGACAGGATACAGATACGCAGTATTTT.

Comments on this clone: Germline is not matched at one junction end, which may reflect a read error. This sequence joins TRBV28 and TRBJ2-2; TRBD1 matches at 9 bases. This CDR3 contains 15 residues. CDR1 MDHEN and CDR2 SYDVKM come from the germline V gene. The CDR3 DNA is TGTGCCAGCAGTCTTGGACAGGGGAACACCGGGAAGCTGTTTTTT. Protein sequence: CASSLGQGNTGKLFF.

The chain is built from TRBV6-5 and TRBJ1-3; D remains ambiguous. The CDR3 extends over 13 amino acids. CDR1 and CDR2 (germline): MNHEY, SVGAGI. Trimming removed 4 bases at V and 3 bases at J, with 7 bases between. Here the CDR3 reads CASSSSLGNTIYF. CDR3 nucleotides: TGTGCCAGCAGTTCGTCTCTTGGAAACACCATATATTTT.

The chain is built from TRBV2 and TRBJ1-1, with D perhaps TRBD1 (5 bases). The CDR3 loop spans 12 amino acids. Germline CDR1 SNHLY, CDR2 FYNNEI. Trimming pared 8 bases from V and 1 base from J, leaving 8 bases between. DNA for the CDR3: TGTGCCAGCCAGGACACGAACACTGAAGCTTTCTTT. Protein product: CASQDTNTEAFF.

The chain recombines TRBV19 with TRBJ1-2; perhaps TRBD1 as D (6 bases). CDR1 and CDR2 (germline): LNHDA, SQIVND (reference sequence). This CDR3 has 14 residues. V lost 8 bases to trimming and J lost 4 bases, with 17 bases between them. CDR3 in amino acids: CASYRQASIYGYTF. CDR3 nucleotide sequence: TGTGCCAGTTACCGACAGGCCTCGATCTATGGCTACACCTTC.

The rearrangement joins TRBV13 to TRBJ2-1; 11 nucleotides line up with TRBD2. Germline CDR1 reads PRHDT; CDR2 reads FYEKMQ (reference sequence). The CDR3 totals 15 residues. With 0 bases clipped from V and 8 bases from J, the junction kept 3 bases outside the gene matches. The CDR3 DNA reads as TGTGCCAGCAGCTTAGGTCTAGCGGGAGGCTATGAGCAGTTCTTC. Residues: CASSLGLAGGYEQFF.

The chain's CDR3 is CASSKGQGPYNEQFF. CDR3 bases: TGTGCCAGCAGTAAGGGACAGGGCCCCTACAATGAGCAGTTCTTC. V and J are TRBV6-5 and TRBJ2-1; 9 positions agree with TRBD1. Trimming cost V 5 bases and J 2 bases; bases outside gene matches: 4. The CDR3 length is 15 residues. The germline V gene encodes CDR1 MNHEY and CDR2 SVGAGI.

The chain couples TRBV19 to TRBJ1-2, with 12 bases fitting TRBD1. The CDR3 sequence is 16 residues long. Germline V gene sequence: CDR1 LNHDA, CDR2 SQIVND (reference sequence). J gave up 8 bases and V 2 bases, and 9 bases lay outside the gene matches. The DNA for the CDR3 is TGTGCCAGTAGTATAAGGGGACAGGGGGCGTTCTCGGGCTACACCTTC. It is translated as CASSIRGQGAFSGYTF.

This sequence joins TRBV4-2 and TRBJ2-5, with TRBD2 as a possible D gene (6 bases). The V end lost 2 bases, the J end lost 1 base, and 11 bases lay between the germline ends. The CDR3 contains 15 residues. CDR1 is LGHNA and CDR2 is YNFKEQ in the germline V gene. CDR3 amino acids: CASSQREPPQETQYF. The CDR3 nucleotides read TGTGCCAGCAGCCAACGGGAGCCTCCCCAAGAGACCCAGTACTTC.

The chain links TRBV18 to TRBJ1-5, with D tentatively TRBD1 (5 bases). This CDR3 comprises 14 residues. V was shortened by 3 bases and J by 9 bases, with 15 bases between the two germline ends. In germline, CDR1 is KGHSH, CDR2 LQKENI. The CDR3 region has the DNA TGTGCCAGCTCACCTTCGAGGGGACTAATGCCCCAGCATTTT. The encoded protein is CASSPSRGLMPQHF.

The chain combines TRBV5-4 with TRBJ2-5; the match to TRBD2 covers 8 bases. V lost 2 bases and J lost 5; bases outside the gene matches: 8. The CDR3 is 15 residues long. CDR1 is SGHNT and CDR2 is YYREEE in the germline V gene (reference sequence). CDR3 sequence: CASSLTGGRLETQYF. The DNA for the CDR3 is TGTGCCAGCAGCTTAACGGGGGGGCGGTTGGAGACCCAGTACTTC.

This clone was seen ten or more times. The chain carries TRBV7-9 and TRBJ1-2; 8 bases are a match to TRBD1. The V and J ends lost 4 bases and 11 bases, in that order; junction bases with no gene match: 6. This CDR3 region has 12 residues. In germline, CDR1 is SEHNR, CDR2 FQNEAQ (reference sequence). This CDR3 reads CASSYGQGQYTF. CDR3 in DNA: TGTGCCAGCAGCTATGGACAGGGCCAGTACACCTTC.

The rearrangement joins TRBV6-2 or TRBV6-3 to TRBJ2-2; no reliable D call. Germline CDR1 reads MNHEY; CDR2 reads SVGEGT. V lost 6 bases to trimming and J lost 6 bases, with 23 bases between them. The CDR3 runs to 17 residues. The CDR3: CASSHPARLRVPGELFF. Here the CDR3 DNA reads TGTGCCAGCAGCCACCCCGCGAGACTTCGAGTCCCCGGGGAGCTGTTTTTT.

As to this clone: Mismatch with germline at one junction end may stem from a read error. As DNA, the CDR3 is TGTGCCAGCAGTTTACAGACAGGGAATAAAGACTTC. Residues: CASSLQTGNKDF. The V call is TRBV28, the J call TRBJ1-2, with 7 bases that match TRBD1. Germline V gene data show CDR1 as MDHEN and CDR2 as SYDVKM. The CDR3 consists of 12 residues.

This chain joins TRBV7-9 and TRBJ1-3; unclear D gene. Per the germline V gene, CDR1 is SEHNR and CDR2 is FQNEAQ (reference sequence). There are 18 residues in the CDR3. V lost 0 bases, J lost 0 bases, and 15 bases lay in between. The CDR3 spells CASSLALVVDSSGNTIYF. The CDR3 DNA is TGTGCCAGCAGCTTAGCCCTGGTTGTGGACTCCTCTGGAAACACCATATATTTT.

This rearrangement joins TRBV7-8 to TRBJ1-1; 7 bases align to TRBD1. V was pared by 2 bases and J by 0 bases, with 3 bases of the junction left unmatched. This CDR3 has 15 residues. The germline V gene encodes CDR1 SGHVS and CDR2 FQNEAQ. CDR3 region: CASSLSGTVNTEAFF. The CDR3 DNA follows: TGTGCCAGCAGCTTATCAGGGACAGTGAACACTGAAGCTTTCTTT.

The chain has TRBV5-4 and TRBJ1-1; 7 positions match TRBD1. This CDR3 is built from 16 residues. CDR1 and CDR2 from the germline V gene are SGHNT and YYREEE (reference sequence). The trim removed 5 bases at V and 1 base at J, leaving 11 bases unmatched. CDR3 DNA: TGTGCCAGCAGTTTGCCCCAGGGACAGACGAACACTGAAGCTTTCTTT. Protein: CASSLPQGQTNTEAFF.

In DNA form, the CDR3 reads TGTGCCAGCAGTTTAGCCCAACTACTAGCGGGGGGGACCAATGAGCAGTTCTTC. This encodes CASSLAQLLAGGTNEQFF. The V and J genes are TRBV28 and TRBJ2-1; 13 bases line up with TRBD2. Germline assignment: CDR1 MDHEN and CDR2 SYDVKM. The CDR3 is made up of 18 amino acids. Trimming cost V 2 bases and J 6 bases; bases outside gene matches: 10.

The chain joins TRBV29-1 to TRBJ1-2; 10 bases agree with TRBD1. V trimming: 6 bases; J trimming: 4 bases; junction bases outside the gene matches: 5. Germline CDR1 and CDR2: SQVTM and ANQGSEA. CDR3 size: 13 residues. The CDR3 DNA follows: TGCAGCGTGGGGGGACAGGGGCGCTATGGCTACACCTTC. Protein sequence: CSVGGQGRYGYTF.

This clone was found once. This chain connects TRBV18 to TRBJ1-6; the D gene is possibly TRBD1 (6 bases). Germline V gene data show CDR1 as KGHSH and CDR2 as LQKENI. Trimming cost V 3 bases and J 4 bases, with 10 bases left between them. This CDR3 region has 15 residues. CDR3 DNA sequence: TGTGCCAGCTCACCGACAGGAGTGTATAATTCACCCCTCCACTTT. Residues: CASSPTGVYNSPLHF. The entire variable domain, with the rest obtained from reference TRBV18 and TRBJ1-6, is as follows: NAGVMQNPRHLVRRRGQEARLRCSPMKGHSHVYWYRQLPEEGLKFMVYLQKENIIDESGMPKERFSAEFPKEGPSILRIQQVVRGDSAAYFCASSPTGVYNSPLHFGNGTRLTVT.

V is TRBV27 and J is TRBJ1-5; no definite D call. V lost 2 bases to trimming and J lost 0 bases, with 14 bases between them. This CDR3 is 17 amino acids long. Germline V gene data show CDR1 as MNHEY and CDR2 as SMNVEV (reference sequence). The CDR3, as DNA: TGTGCCAGCAGTTTAAAGGCCCGGGGATATAGCAATCAGCCCCAGCATTTT. Translated, it gives CASSLKARGYSNQPQHF.

This clone appeared a single time. The rearrangement uses TRBV6-5 and TRBJ2-6; 7 nucleotides agree with TRBD1. Per germline, CDR1 MNHEY and CDR2 SVGAGI. The CDR3 totals 15 residues. With V trimmed by 5 bases and J by 0 bases, 1 base remained unmatched. CDR3 sequence reads: CASSNRGSGANVLTF. CDR3 in DNA: TGTGCCAGCAGTAACAGGGGCTCTGGGGCCAACGTCCTGACTTTC.